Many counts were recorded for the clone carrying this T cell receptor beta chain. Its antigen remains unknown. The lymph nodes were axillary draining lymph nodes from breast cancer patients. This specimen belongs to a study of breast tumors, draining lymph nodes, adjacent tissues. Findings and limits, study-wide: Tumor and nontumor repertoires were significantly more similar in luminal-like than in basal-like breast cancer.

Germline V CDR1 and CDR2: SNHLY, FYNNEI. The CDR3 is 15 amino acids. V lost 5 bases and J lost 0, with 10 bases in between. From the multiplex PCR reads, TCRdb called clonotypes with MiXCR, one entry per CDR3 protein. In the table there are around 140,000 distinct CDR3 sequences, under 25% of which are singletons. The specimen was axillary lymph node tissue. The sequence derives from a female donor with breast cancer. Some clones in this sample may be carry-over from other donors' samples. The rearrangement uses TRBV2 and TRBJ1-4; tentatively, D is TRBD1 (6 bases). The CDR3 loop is CASSRDISTNEKLFF. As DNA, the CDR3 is TGTGCCAGCAGTAGGGACATTTCAACTAATGAAAAACTGTTTTTT.